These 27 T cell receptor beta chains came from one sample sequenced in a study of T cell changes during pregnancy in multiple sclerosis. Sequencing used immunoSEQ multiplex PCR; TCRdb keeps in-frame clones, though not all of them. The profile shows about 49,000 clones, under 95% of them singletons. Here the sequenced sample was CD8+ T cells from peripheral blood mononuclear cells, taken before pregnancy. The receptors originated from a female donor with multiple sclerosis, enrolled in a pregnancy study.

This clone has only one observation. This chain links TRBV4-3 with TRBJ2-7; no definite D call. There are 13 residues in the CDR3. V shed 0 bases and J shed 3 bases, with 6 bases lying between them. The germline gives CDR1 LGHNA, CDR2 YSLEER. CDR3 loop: CASSQDGGYEQYF. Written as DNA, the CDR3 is TGCGCCAGCAGCCAAGATGGCGGCTACGAGCAGTACTTC.

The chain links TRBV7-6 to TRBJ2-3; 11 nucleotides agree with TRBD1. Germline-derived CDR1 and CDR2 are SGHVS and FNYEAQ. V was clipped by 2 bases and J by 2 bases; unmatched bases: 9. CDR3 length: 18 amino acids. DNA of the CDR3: TGTGCCAGCAGCTTACTACCCGGGACAGGGGGAATCACAGATACGCAGTATTTT. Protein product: CASSLLPGTGGITDTQYF.

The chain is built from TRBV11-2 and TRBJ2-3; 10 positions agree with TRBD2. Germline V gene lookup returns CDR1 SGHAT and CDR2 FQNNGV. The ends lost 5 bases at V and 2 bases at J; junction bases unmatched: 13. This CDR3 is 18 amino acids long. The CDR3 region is CASSPDEVAGGLTDTQYF. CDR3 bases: TGTGCCAGCAGCCCCGATGAGGTAGCGGGAGGCCTCACAGATACGCAGTATTTT.

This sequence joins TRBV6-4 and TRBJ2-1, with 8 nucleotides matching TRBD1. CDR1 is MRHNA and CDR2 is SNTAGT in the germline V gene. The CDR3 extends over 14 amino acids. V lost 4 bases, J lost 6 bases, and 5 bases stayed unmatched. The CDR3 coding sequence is TGTGCCAGCAGTGTCGCGACAGGGGCCAATGAGCAGTTCTTC. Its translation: CASSVATGANEQFF.

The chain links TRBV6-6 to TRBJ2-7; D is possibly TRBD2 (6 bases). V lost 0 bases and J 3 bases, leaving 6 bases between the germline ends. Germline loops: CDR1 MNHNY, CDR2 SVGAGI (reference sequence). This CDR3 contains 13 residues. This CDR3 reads CASSYSAGYEQYF. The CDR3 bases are TGTGCCAGCAGTTACTCAGCGGGCTACGAGCAGTACTTC.

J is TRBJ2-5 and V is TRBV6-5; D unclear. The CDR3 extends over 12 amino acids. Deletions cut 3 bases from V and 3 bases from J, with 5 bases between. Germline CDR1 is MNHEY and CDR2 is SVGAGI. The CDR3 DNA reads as TGTGCCAGCAGTTATGGAGAAGAGACCCAGTACTTC. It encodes CASSYGEETQYF.

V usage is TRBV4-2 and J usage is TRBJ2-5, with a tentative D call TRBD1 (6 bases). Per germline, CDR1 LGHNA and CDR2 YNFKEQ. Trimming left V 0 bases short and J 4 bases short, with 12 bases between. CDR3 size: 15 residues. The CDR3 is CASSQDSTGIETQYF. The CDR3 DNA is TGTGCCAGCAGCCAAGATTCGACAGGTATAGAGACCCAGTACTTC.

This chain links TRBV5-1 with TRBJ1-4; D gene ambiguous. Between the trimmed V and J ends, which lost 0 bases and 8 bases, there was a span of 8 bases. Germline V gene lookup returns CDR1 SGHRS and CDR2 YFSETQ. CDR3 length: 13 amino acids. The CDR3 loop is CASSLDSSEKLFF. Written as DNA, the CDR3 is TGCGCCAGCAGCTTGGACAGCAGCGAAAAACTGTTTTTT. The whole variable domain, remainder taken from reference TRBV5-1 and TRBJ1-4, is KAGVTQTPRYLIKTRGQQVTLSCSPISGHRSVSWYQQTPGQGLQFLFEYFSETQRNKGNFPGRFSGRQFSNSRSEMNVSTLELGDSALYLCASSLDSSEKLFFGSGTQLSVL.

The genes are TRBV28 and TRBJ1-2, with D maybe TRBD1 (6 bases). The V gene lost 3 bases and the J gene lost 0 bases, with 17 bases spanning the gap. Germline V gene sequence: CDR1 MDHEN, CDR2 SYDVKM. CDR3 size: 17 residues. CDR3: CASSFETSRGANYGYTF. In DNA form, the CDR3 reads TGTGCCAGCAGTTTTGAGACCTCCAGGGGAGCTAACTATGGCTACACCTTC.

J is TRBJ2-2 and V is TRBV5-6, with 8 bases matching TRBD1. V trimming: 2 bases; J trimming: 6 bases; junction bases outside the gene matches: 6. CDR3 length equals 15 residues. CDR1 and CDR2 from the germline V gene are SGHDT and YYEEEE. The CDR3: CASSFLQGASGELFF. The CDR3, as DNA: TGTGCCAGCAGCTTTCTGCAGGGGGCATCCGGGGAGCTGTTTTTT.

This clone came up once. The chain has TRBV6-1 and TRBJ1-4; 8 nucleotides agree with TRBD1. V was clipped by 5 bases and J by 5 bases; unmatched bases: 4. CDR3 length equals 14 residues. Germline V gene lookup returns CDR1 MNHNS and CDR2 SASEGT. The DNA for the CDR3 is TGTGCCAGCAGTCCCCGGACAGGGAATGAAAAACTGTTTTTT. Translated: CASSPRTGNEKLFF.

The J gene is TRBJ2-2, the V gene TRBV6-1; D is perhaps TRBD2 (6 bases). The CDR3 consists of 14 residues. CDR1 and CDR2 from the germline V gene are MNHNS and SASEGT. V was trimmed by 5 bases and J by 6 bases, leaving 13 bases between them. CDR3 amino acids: CASSPGDGPGELFF. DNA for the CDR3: TGTGCCAGCAGTCCGGGAGACGGGCCCGGGGAGCTGTTTTTT.

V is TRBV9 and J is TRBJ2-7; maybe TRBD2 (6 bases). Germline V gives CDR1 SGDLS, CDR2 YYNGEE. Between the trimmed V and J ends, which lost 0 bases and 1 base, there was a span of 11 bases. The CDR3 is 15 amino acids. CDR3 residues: CASSVGASASYEQYF. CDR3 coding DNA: TGTGCCAGCAGCGTAGGAGCTAGCGCATCCTACGAGCAGTACTTC.

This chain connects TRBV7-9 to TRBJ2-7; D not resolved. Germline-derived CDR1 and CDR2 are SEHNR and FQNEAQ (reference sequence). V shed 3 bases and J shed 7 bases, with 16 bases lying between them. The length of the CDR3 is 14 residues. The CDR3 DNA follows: TGTGCCAGCAGCTTGACACTCGGTTTGGGTGAGCAGTACTTC. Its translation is CASSLTLGLGEQYF. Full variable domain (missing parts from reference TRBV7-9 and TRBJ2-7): DTGVSQNPRHKITKRGQNVTFRCDPISEHNRLYWYRQTLGQGPEFLTYFQNEAQLEKSRLLSDRFSAERPKGSFSTLEIQRTEQGDSAMYLCASSLTLGLGEQYFGPGTRLTVT.

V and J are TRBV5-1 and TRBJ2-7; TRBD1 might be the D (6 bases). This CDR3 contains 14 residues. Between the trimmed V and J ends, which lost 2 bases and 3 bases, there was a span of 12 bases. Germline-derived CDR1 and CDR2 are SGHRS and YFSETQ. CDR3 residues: CASSFRGGGYEQYF. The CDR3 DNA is TGCGCCAGCAGCTTCAGGGGTGGTGGCTACGAGCAGTACTTC.

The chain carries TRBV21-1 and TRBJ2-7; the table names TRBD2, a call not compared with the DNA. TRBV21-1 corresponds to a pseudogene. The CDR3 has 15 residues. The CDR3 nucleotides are TGTGCCACACCCCAGGGAGGGTTCCACTCCTACGAGCAGTACTTC. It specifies CATPQGGFHSYEQYF.

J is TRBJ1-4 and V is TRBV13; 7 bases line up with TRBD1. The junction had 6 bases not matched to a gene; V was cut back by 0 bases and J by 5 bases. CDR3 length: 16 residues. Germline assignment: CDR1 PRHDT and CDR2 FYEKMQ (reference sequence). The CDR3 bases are TGTGCCAGCAGCTTAGGACCGGGACAGTTGAATGAAAAACTGTTTTTT. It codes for CASSLGPGQLNEKLFF.

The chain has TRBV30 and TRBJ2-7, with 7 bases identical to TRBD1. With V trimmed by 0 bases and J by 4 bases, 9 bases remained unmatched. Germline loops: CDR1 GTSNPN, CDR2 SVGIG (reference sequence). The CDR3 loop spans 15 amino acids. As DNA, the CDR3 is TGTGCCTGGAGTGTCCCCCGACAGGGTAGGTACGAGCAGTACTTC. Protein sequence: CAWSVPRQGRYEQYF.

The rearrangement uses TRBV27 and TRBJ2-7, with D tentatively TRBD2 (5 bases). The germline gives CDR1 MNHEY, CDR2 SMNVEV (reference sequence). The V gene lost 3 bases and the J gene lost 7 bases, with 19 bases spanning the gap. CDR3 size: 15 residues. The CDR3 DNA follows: TGTGCCAGCAGTTTCCGATTTGACGGAGGAAAGGAGCAGTACTTC. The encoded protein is CASSFRFDGGKEQYF.

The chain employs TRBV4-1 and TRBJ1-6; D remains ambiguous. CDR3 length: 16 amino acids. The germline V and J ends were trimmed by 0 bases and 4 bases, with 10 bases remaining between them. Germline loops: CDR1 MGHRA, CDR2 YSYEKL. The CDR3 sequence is CASSQEPTSYNSPLHF. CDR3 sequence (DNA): TGCGCCAGCAGCCAAGAACCGACTTCATATAATTCACCCCTCCACTTT.

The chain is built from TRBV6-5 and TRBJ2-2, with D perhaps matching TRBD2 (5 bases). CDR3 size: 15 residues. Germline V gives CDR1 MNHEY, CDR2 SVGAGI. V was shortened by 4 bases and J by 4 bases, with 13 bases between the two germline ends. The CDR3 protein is CASSFKGRGTGELFF. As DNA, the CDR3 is TGTGCCAGCAGTTTCAAGGGCCGGGGCACCGGGGAGCTGTTTTTT.

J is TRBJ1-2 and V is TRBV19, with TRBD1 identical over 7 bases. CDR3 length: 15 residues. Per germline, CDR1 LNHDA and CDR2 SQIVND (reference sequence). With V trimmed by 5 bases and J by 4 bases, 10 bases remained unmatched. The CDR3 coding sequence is TGTGCCAGTAGTGCGACAGGGCCATTTTTCTATGGCTACACCTTC. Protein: CASSATGPFFYGYTF.

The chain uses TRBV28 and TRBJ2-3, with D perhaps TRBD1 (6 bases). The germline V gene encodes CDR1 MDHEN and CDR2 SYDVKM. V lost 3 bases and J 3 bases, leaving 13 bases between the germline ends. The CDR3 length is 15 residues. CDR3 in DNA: TGTGCCAGCAGTTTCCGGGGACAAAAGACAGATACGCAGTATTTT. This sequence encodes CASSFRGQKTDTQYF.

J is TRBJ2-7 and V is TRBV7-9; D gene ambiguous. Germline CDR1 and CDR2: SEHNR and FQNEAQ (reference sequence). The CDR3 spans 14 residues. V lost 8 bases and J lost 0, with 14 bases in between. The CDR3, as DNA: TGTGCCAGCGGGCAGGCGTCTAACTCCTACGAGCAGTACTTC. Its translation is CASGQASNSYEQYF.

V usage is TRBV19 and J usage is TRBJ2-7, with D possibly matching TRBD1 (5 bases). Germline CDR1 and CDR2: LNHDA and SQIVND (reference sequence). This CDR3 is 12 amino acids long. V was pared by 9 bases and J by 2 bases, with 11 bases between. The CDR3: CASRDSAYEQYF. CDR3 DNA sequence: TGTGCCAGCCGAGACAGTGCCTACGAGCAGTACTTC.

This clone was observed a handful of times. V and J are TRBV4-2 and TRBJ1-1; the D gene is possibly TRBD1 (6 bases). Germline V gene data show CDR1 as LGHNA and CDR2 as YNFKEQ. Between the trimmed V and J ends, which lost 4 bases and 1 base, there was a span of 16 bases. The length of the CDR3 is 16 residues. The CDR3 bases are TGTGCCAGCAGCCCCCAACTGGTACAGGGGAACACTGAAGCTTTCTTT. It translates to CASSPQLVQGNTEAFF.

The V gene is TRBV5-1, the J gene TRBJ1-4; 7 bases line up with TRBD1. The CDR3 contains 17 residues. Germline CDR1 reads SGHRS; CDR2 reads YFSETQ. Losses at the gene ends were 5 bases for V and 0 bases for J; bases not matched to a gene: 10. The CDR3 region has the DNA TGCGCCAGCAGGCCCGGGACAGTATTTGCAACTAATGAAAAACTGTTTTTT. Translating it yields CASRPGTVFATNEKLFF.